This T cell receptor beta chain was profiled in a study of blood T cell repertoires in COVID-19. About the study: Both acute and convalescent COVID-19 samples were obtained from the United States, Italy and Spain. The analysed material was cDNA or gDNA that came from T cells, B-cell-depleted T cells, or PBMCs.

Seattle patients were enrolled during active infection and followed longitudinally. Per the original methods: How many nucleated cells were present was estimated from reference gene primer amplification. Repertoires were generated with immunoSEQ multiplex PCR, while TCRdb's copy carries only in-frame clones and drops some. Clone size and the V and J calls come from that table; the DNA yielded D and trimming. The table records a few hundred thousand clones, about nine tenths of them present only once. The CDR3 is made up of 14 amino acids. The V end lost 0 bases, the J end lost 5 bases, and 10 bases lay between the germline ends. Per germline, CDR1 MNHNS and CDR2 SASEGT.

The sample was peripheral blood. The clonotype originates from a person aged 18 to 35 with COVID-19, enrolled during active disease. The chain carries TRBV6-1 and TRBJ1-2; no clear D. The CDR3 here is CASSEADIPYGYTF. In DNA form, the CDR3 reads TGTGCCAGCAGTGAAGCTGACATCCCGTATGGCTACACCTTC.